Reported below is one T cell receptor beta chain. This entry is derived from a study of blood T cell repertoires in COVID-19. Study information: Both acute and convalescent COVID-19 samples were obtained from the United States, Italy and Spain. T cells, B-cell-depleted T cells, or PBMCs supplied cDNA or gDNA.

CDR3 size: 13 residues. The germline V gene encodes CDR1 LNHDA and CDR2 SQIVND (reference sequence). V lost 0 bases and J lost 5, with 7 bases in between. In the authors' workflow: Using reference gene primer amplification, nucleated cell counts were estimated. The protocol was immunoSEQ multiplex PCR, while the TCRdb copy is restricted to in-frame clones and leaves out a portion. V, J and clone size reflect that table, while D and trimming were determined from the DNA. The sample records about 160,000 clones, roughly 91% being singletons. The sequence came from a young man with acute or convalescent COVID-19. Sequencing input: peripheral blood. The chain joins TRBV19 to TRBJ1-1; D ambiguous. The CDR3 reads CASSIDKQTEAFF. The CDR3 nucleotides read TGTGCCAGTAGTATAGATAAACAGACTGAAGCTTTCTTT.